This paragraph reports one T cell receptor beta chain. With 60 Vbeta and 13 Jbeta primers, the PCR was carried out. TCRdb keeps only in-frame clones here, not all; method: immunoSEQ multiplex PCR. The sample shows hundreds of thousands of clones, roughly 80% of them seen only once. This sample is part of a study of cytomegalovirus exposure and HLA in healthy donors. CDR1 and CDR2 (germline): MNHEY, SMNVEV (reference sequence). The V gene lost 7 bases and the J gene lost 7 bases, with 22 bases spanning the gap. This CDR3 contains 16 residues. Sequenced input: PBMCs. The V call is TRBV27, the J call TRBJ1-4; D gene unclear. The receptor's source is a girl aged 2 to 10 in good health and CMV-seronegative. DNA for the CDR3: TGTGCCAGCACTCCCAACCTGCCCGGGTTGGGTGAAAAACTGTTTTTT. As protein: CASTPNLPGLGEKLFF.